This entry concerns a single T cell receptor (beta chain). This receptor's antigen is unknown. No per-base quality is available; no much larger clone lies one base away. The data were taken from a study of cytomegalovirus exposure and HLA in healthy donors (dated by TCRdb to about 2017). Concerning the study at large: An earlier analysis of several hundred of the donors reported 276 Gb of sequence data and 100 million to 120 million unique TCR beta sequences obtained from about 170 million T cells. The later analysis used no new phenotypic data to find candidate immune exposures, relying instead on TCR beta sequences and their occurrence across donors. A later analysis re-analyzed previously published TCR beta repertoires from 660 or so donors and added high-resolution HLA genotyping to study TCR occurrence patterns. The genetic ancestry cluster associated with self-reported Caucasian donors included about 84% of the 398 genotyped donors. Every repertoire in the discovery cohort had been generated on one and the same sequencing platform. The study combined high-throughput TCR immunosequencing, statistical association of individual TCRs with disease status, and machine learning to predict cytomegalovirus infection status. An early release covering roughly 600 HLA-typed donors comprised about 320 gigabases of sequencing data and about 90 million unique TCR sequences. Class I and class II HLA loci were covered by the typing at four-digit resolution. An earlier analysis of about 620 of the donors applied high-throughput TCR beta sequencing to assess whether each TCR beta V gene segment acted as functional or pseudogenic. The study aimed to test whether signatures of past pathogen exposure could be identified by cataloging public T cell receptors. The number of donors typed differed by locus, with 629-630 for A, B, C, DRB1 and DQB1, around 560 for DQA1, 606 for DPA1, and approximately 470 for DPB1. Because of strong linkage in the cohort, five DR-DQ haplotypes were treated as single units for association and clustering. The study profiled the T cell repertoires of more than 500 subjects by immunosequencing and related them to cytomegalovirus serostatus. A later genetic analysis used genome-wide SNP genotypes for about 60% of the roughly 700 donors, treating that subset as a discovery cohort. Among 300 to 500 genotyped donors of the cohort, an average of around 250,000 unique TCR beta nucleotide sequences was sequenced per donor, of which about 18% were non-productive. Donor age, sex, ethnicity and CMV serostatus were compiled alongside the repertoire data. Along with the approximately 700-subject first cohort, a separate validation cohort of 120 different subjects was used.

Study-wide findings and limitations: A further reported finding was that TCR beta sequences accurately predicted the HLA-A and HLA-B alleles for most subjects in the first cohort. Correlated functional status among segregating V segments might be attributable to linkage disequilibrium, but an unknown experimental factor could not be ruled out. In a later analysis, HLA-associated TCR beta chains showed more clonal expansion and lower generation probabilities than non-associated chains that were equally common. Fewer than 20 rarely observed V segments, including chromosome 9 orphons, were excluded from the earlier analysis of 550 to 700 of the donors because counts were too low. It was suggested by the authors that the approach could potentially be generalized to other disease states and immunological phenotypes. The study gave a list of some 150 TCR beta chains associated with cytomegalovirus. A later analysis associated 16,951 TCR beta sequences with specific HLA alleles at a false discovery rate of 0.05. A later analysis found that TCR association rates varied across HLA loci, with DRB1 alleles showing the most associated TCRs and HLA-C alleles the fewest. Several of the top co-occurrence clusters appeared to be linked to parvovirus B19, influenza, CMV and Epstein-Barr virus, according to a later analysis. The sequencing pipeline was judged likely to have produced a cluster of highly shared sequence variants as a technical artifact. In a later genetic analysis, fewer N-insertions in productive TCRs were reported among donors in an Asian-associated ancestry cluster than the roughly 700-donor mean. Broadly in line with IMGT annotations, most TCR beta V segments showed up in productive rearrangements about 90% or about 30% of the time in an earlier analysis of 450 to 750 of the donors. The 87-base-pair reads could not distinguish some IMGT-functional V segments, including TRBV6-2 and TRBV6-3, so those segments were excluded. The cohort was sequenced for TCR beta chains only, and without alpha or paired-chain data the features that could be detected were limited. For the cohort, immune exposure information was limited to CMV serostatus. Assigning TCR associations to individual alleles was difficult when HLA alleles, especially DR and DQ, strongly co-occurred. Roughly uniform sequencing depth across donors was assumed in presence/absence analyses, although this assumption may not hold. A later genetic analysis associated a missense DCLRE1C variant with V-gene and J-gene trimming of TCR beta chains, and an independent cohort replicated the association. Most CMV-associated TCR beta chains appeared to be HLA-restricted in a later analysis, and the HLA associations seemed to be driven largely by CMV exposure. A few of the identified cytomegalovirus-associated TCR beta chains were confirmed in vitro to be specific for cytomegalovirus antigens. In both the original and validation cohorts, the classifier was reported to diagnose cytomegalovirus status with high specificity and sensitivity. HLA typing was unavailable for some donors at each locus, so association tests used only the typed subset. Most TCR sequences were seen in very few donors, while some public TCRs were found in many individuals.

The library relied on the immunoSEQ multiplex PCR assay. For the multiplex PCR, a mixture combining 60 forward primers for TCR Vbeta segments and 13 reverse primers for TCR Jbeta segments was used. Amplification of the CDR3 region of rearranged TCR beta genes was performed with a multiplex PCR assay on genomic DNA. The amplified TCR beta libraries were sequenced on the Illumina HiSeq System as 87-base-pair reads. The study's own analysis went as follows. In a later analysis, approximately 74 million unique TCR beta chains were counted across the 500 to 850 repertoires, and roughly 9.9 million of these chains were shared by at least two donors. A nearest-neighbor algorithm error-corrected the raw reads and collapsed the reads into unique sequences, merging closely related sequences to remove PCR and sequencing errors. CDR3 sequences were aligned to IMGT reference sequences to assign V, D and J gene segments. For a sequence to be retained, a match of at least six nucleotides to both a V gene segment and a J gene segment was required. Rearrangements were classified as productive when the CDR3 lacked stop codons and remained in frame with V and J, and all other rearrangements were classified as non-productive. CDR3 was defined according to IMGT convention as the region running from the second conserved V-encoded cysteine to the conserved J-encoded phenylalanine. The earlier analysis of about 590 of the donors excluded sequences that lacked an unambiguous match to a single V gene segment. In an earlier analysis of some 590 of the donors, a V segment was called functional when productive rearrangements were above 56.7%, and segregating when the standard deviation between donors exceeded 5%. A statistical classification framework was built to diagnose cytomegalovirus status from the catalog of TCR beta chain sequences. In a later analysis, TCR nucleotide sequences were compared against IMGT/GENE-DB human TR gene sequences so that V and J genes could be assigned. The TCRdist pipeline was used in a later analysis to assign CDR3 sequences and most-parsimonious VDJ recombination scenarios. In a later analysis, each TCR beta chain was defined by its CDR3 amino acid sequence together with its V-gene family, and reads without a unique V-gene family were excluded. As a way to deal with suspected cross-contamination and a sequencing artifact, a later analysis dropped 450 to 700 nucleotide sequences that were highly shared and had low generation probability. In a later analysis, a clonal expansion index for each public chain was calculated from normalized within-repertoire ranks of inferred template counts. In a later analysis, generation probabilities were computed with a VDJ recombination model fitted to out-of-frame rearrangements, and the resulting probabilities were checked against IGoR. A later analysis scored TCR-TCR, TCR-HLA and TCR-CMV co-occurrence with hypergeometric tests, applying a repertoire-size bias correction to TCR pairs. False discovery rates were estimated in a later analysis by permuting HLA or CMV assignments 20 times. A later analysis grouped co-occurring TCRs with DBSCAN, adding TCRdist sequence similarity when clustering within HLA-allele-positive subsets. For co-occurrence clustering, repertoires with fewer than 30,000 or more than 120,000 public chains were excluded, along with four or five repertoires with anomalous nucleotide sharing. The table was pulled from immuneACCESS by TCRdb, which kept in-frame rearrangements only. Such tables lose some clones; where checked, under half of the loss comes from unresolved V genes, and the rest has no known cause. V, J and clone size derive from that table, while D and trimming were established from the DNA sequence. This sample is represented by some 130,000 clones; roughly 78% of them were singletons. The ten largest clones add up to 6.5% of the sample.

The germline V gene gives CDR1 as SGHRS and CDR2 as YFSETQ. Relative to germline, V is 2 bases shorter and J is 0 bases shorter, with 15 bases between their ends. The CDR3 goes from the cysteine to the phenylalanine over 17 residues. Here the CDR3 DNA is all that survives: 51 bases in frame from base 1. The cohort was made up of 500 to 850 healthy bone marrow donors. Cohort members were all nominally healthy when sampled, although unrecorded immune exposures were likely present. The donor was CMV seropositive and was included in the group of 250 to 350 seropositive cohort members. Every donor gave a peripheral blood sample, and the peripheral blood mononuclear cells from that sample were used for TCR beta sequencing. Genomic DNA extraction from the blood cell samples was performed with the Qiagen DNeasy Blood Extraction Kit.

The chain links TRBV5-1 with TRBJ2-1; 6 matching bases give a weak D call of TRBD1. Sequences were obtained from PBMCs. The source of this sequence is a man aged 40-49 years in good health and CMV-seropositive. CDR3 loop: CASSLTRQAISYNEQFF. The DNA reads TGCGCCAGCAGCTTAACGCGACAGGCGATCTCCTACAATGAGCAGTTCTTC.